By sample fraction, the clone carrying this T cell receptor (beta chain) is medium-sized. Its target is not known. The data were taken from a study of T and B cells in COVID-19 patients. About the research overall: Critical illness requiring mechanical ventilation or extracorporeal membrane oxygenation affected about 60% of the roughly 20 active-infection patients. Of around 20 active-infection patients, 15 to 19 carried comorbidities linked to unfavorable COVID-19 outcome. Study outcomes and limitations: At recovery TRB diversity and richness exceeded healthy donors, after highly clonal active COVID-19 repertoires.

TRB rearrangements were amplified by multiplex PCR with BIOMED2 TRB-A/B primers. Via MiXCR, TCRdb re-called the multiplex PCR reads, giving one row per CDR3 protein. The data hold about 5,000 distinct CDR3 sequences, with 25% to 35% observed a single time. Blood genomic DNA input for TRB amplification was 250-500 ng. This clonotype was sampled from a human donor with active COVID-19. The specimen was blood.

CDR3 in DNA: TGTGCCACCACCGAGGACAGGGGAGAGTCGCGGGGCTACACCTTC. Translating it yields CATTEDRGESRGYTF. The V and J genes are TRBV15 and TRBJ1-2, with TRBD1 matching over 9 bases. CDR1 is LNHNV, CDR2 YYDKDF, per germline (reference sequence). This CDR3 region has 15 residues. V shed 7 bases and J 8 bases; nucleotides not matched to a gene: 14.